This T cell receptor (beta chain) derives from a study of Ad26.COV2.S vaccination and SARS-CoV-2 variants. Background on the study: Each vaccinee took Ad26.COV2.S intramuscularly, once or twice 56 days apart.

Only in-frame clones appear in the TCRdb table, and some are missing; sequencing was by immunoSEQ multiplex PCR. Of 440,000 or so clones in the sample, 80% to 90% were seen once. This clone is a singleton in its sample. Its antigen remains unknown. The treatment here: about 20 received Ad26.COV2.S at low or high dose, single or two shots; roughly five received placebo; per-sample allocation not given. Following the first vaccine or placebo injection, samples were taken on day 63. This Boston cohort included adults aged 18-55 years. V lost 8 bases and J 0 bases, leaving 14 bases between the germline ends. This CDR3 region has 15 residues. CDR1 SNHLY and CDR2 FYNNEI come from the germline V gene. Overall study findings and caveats: Reportedly, after vaccination the spike-specific CD8+ and CD4+ T cell responses displayed substantial breadth. Analyses that measured TCR breadth and depth may have underestimated total T cell responses.

This specimen consisted of peripheral blood, obtained in a trial of Ad26.COV2.S vaccine versus placebo. V and J are TRBV2 and TRBJ2-4; D possibly corresponds to TRBD1 (6 bases). The TCR comes from a person between 18 and 60 years old who received the Ad26.COV2.S COVID-19 vaccine or a placebo. For the CDR3, the DNA is TGTGCCAGCCAGAAGGACAGTCTAGCCAAAAACATTCAGTACTTC. Translated: CASQKDSLAKNIQYF.